This T cell receptor (beta chain) was found in a study of T cell responses to AZD1222 COVID-19 vaccine. Pooling covered second doses at about 4 or about 12 weeks. Findings and limits, study-wide: Spike-specific TCR breadth rose after two AZD1222 doses, and depth rose as well. Donors were chiefly white British, with a greater number of females, and clonal diversity was perhaps underestimated. Baseline serology detected seropositivity in only a handful of AZD1222 recipients.

This table comes from immunoSEQ multiplex PCR, and its TCRdb copy is limited to in-frame clones, with some not included. The sample has under 150,000 clones, 80% to 95% seen once. Germline V gene lookup returns CDR1 MNHEY and CDR2 SVGAGI. The CDR3 consists of 15 residues. Trimming removed 0 bases from V and 1 base from J, with 9 bases in between. As for this clone: As yet, its antigen is unknown.

The rearrangement links TRBV6-5 to TRBJ2-5; D is unresolved. The material sequenced was peripheral blood, taken 28 days after the second AZD1222 dose. The TCR comes from an adult who received the AZD1222 COVID-19 vaccine. CDR3 in DNA: TGTGCCAGCAGTTACTCCTCACGGTCCCAAGAGACCCAGTACTTC. Its translation: CASSYSSRSQETQYF.